Described below is a single T cell receptor (beta chain) sequence and its context. A much larger clonotype is one base distant, so this may be a read error. This is likely a read error, given that the CDR3 carries no conserved phenylalanine or tryptophan at its end. This entry belongs to a study of T cells in Graves' hyperthyroidism and ophthalmopathy. Using RNA transcripts as the source, TCR beta CDR3 regions were amplified. The primer set for the first-round RT-PCR of the TCR CDR3 was HTBI. TCRdb processed the multiplex PCR reads anew with MiXCR; each CDR3 protein has one entry. The data hold a few hundred thousand distinct CDR3 sequences, with roughly 50% observed a single time. Trimming cost V 1 base and J 8 bases, with 18 bases left between them. The CDR3 length is 15 residues. CDR1 and CDR2 from the germline V gene are LGHNA and YSLEER.

The chain recombines TRBV4-3 with TRBJ2-7, with D possibly matching TRBD1 (6 bases). The source of this sequence is a woman younger than 30 with Graves' hyperthyroidism. Sequenced material: peripheral blood or thyroid tissue (not recorded which). Here the CDR3 DNA reads TGCGCCAGCAGCCAAGTGGCAGGGGAAATGGTCAAGCAGTACCTC. Its translation: CASSQVAGEMVKQYL.